Included here is one T cell receptor (beta chain) sequence, with context. Its antigen is undetermined. As for time point: newly diagnosed GD, antithyroid drugs for less than 3 months. Extracted PBMC RNA gave rise to the TCR library. The CDR3 runs 13 residues. Deletions cut 5 bases from V and 7 bases from J, with 10 bases between. Germline lookup yields CDR1 SGDLS and CDR2 YYNGEE. This record belongs to a study of regulatory T cells in long-lasting Graves disease. Study-level points and caveats: There was favoring of TRBV28, TRBJ1-2 and TRBJ2-5 in persistent disease. Shared public clonotypes totalled approximately 3,000 in persistent patients, compared with about 970 in new patients. Researchers reported studying only peripheral blood, not thyroid tissue.

Researchers made TCR beta libraries by using iRepertoire HTBI primers and running Arm-PCR on CDR3 regions. MiXCR was run by TCRdb on the multiplex PCR reads, yielding one entry per CDR3 protein. Of hundreds of thousands of distinct CDR3 sequences listed, roughly 17% are singletons. These data also featured in a second study, about T cells in Graves' hyperthyroidism and ophthalmopathy. That source adds: The model predicted ophthalmopathy a median about 6.6 months before onset.

The gene calls are TRBV9 and TRBJ1-6, with D possibly TRBD1 on 5 matching bases. The sequence was obtained from a man in his forties or fifties with Graves disease. The source material was peripheral blood mononuclear cells (PBMCs), sampled at new diagnosis, from a patient treated with antithyroid drugs. CDR3: CASRGRANSPLHF. CDR3 DNA: TGTGCCAGCAGGGGGCGGGCGAATTCACCCCTCCACTTT.